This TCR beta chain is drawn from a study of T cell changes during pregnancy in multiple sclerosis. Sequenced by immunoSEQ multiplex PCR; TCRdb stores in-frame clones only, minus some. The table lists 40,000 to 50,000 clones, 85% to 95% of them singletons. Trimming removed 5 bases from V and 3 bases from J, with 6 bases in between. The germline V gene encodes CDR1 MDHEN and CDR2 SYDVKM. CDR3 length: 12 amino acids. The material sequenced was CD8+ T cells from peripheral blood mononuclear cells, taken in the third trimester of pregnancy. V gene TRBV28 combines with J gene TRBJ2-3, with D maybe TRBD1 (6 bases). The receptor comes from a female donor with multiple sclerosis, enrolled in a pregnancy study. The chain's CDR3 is CASSGQTDTQYF. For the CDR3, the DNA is TGTGCCAGCAGTGGACAGACAGATACGCAGTATTTT.